Below, 26 T cell receptor beta chains from the same sample are listed, as sequenced in a study of blood T cells in healthy people across ages. For the second PCR, which ran for roughly 6 to 11 cycles, a sample-barcoded 5' primer and a J-beta primer mix were used. TCRdb reprocessed the 5' RACE reads via MiXCR and lists one record per CDR3 protein. The sample holds more than 650,000 distinct CDR3 sequences, 53% seen once. Sequencing was done on a sample of blood. All receptors come from an elderly man in good health.

The rearrangement links TRBV18 to TRBJ1-1; D gene ambiguous. The length of the CDR3 is 14 residues. The V gene lost 1 base and the J gene lost 4 bases, with 10 bases spanning the gap. Per germline, CDR1 KGHSH and CDR2 LQKENI. CDR3 residues: CASSPQDMGTEAFF. CDR3 nucleotides: TGTGCCAGCTCACCACAAGACATGGGCACTGAAGCTTTCTTT.

The V gene is TRBV7-9, the J gene TRBJ2-7; possibly TRBD1 or TRBD2 for D (6 bases each). CDR1 and CDR2 (germline): SEHNR, FQNEAQ (reference sequence). CDR3 size: 14 residues. Trimming left V 8 bases short and J 3 bases short, with 17 bases between. DNA of the CDR3: TGTGCCAGCGAAGGGGGACACGGGAGCTACGAGCAGTACTTC. Amino acid sequence: CASEGGHGSYEQYF.

This clonotype showed up just a few times. The CDR3 bases are TGTGCCAGCAGCTCTCTAGCTAAAGGGGAGACCCAGTACTTC. Amino acids: CASSSLAKGETQYF. This sequence joins TRBV7-6 and TRBJ2-5; weak D call: TRBD2 (5 bases). This CDR3 comprises 14 residues. The germline V gene encodes CDR1 SGHVS and CDR2 FNYEAQ. Trimming pared 4 bases from V and 5 bases from J, leaving 14 bases between.

This clonotype was counted between two and nine times. V gene TRBV14 combines with J gene TRBJ1-2; D uncertain. The CDR3 is made up of 15 amino acids. Germline lookup yields CDR1 SGHDN and CDR2 FVKESK. The germline V and J ends were trimmed by 2 bases and 5 bases, with 15 bases remaining between them. In nucleotides, the CDR3 is TGTGCCAGCAGCCAATTTCAAACGGGGAGGTATGGCTACACCTTC. Translated: CASSQFQTGRYGYTF.

The V and J genes are TRBV29-1 and TRBJ2-3; D ambiguous. V gave up 7 bases and J gave up 6 bases, with 8 bases separating them. Germline V lookup: CDR1 SQVTM, CDR2 ANQGSEA. The CDR3 spans 10 residues. DNA of the CDR3: TGCAGCGCCGAGGCGGATACGCAGTATTTT. Protein: CSAEADTQYF.

V is TRBV6-1 and J is TRBJ2-3, with a possible D match to TRBD2 (5 bases). This CDR3 has 15 amino acids. CDR1 is MNHNS and CDR2 is SASEGT in the germline V gene. V was pared by 6 bases and J by 14 bases, with 27 bases between. The CDR3 nucleotides are TGTGCCAGCAGCGATTGGCGGGCCCAGCACAGAGACGCGTATTTT. Its translation is CASSDWRAQHRDAYF.

CDR3 DNA sequence: TGTGCCAGCAGTTCCTTGACAGGGGGCTGGGATGAGCAGTTCTTC. The encoded protein is CASSSLTGGWDEQFF. The chain is built from TRBV28 and TRBJ2-1, with TRBD1 identical over 10 bases. Germline-derived CDR1 and CDR2 are MDHEN and SYDVKM. This CDR3 has 15 amino acids. V lost 4 bases and J lost 8; bases outside the gene matches: 8. The entire variable domain, with the rest obtained from reference TRBV28 and TRBJ2-1, is as follows: DVKVTQSSRYLVKRTGEKVFLECVQDMDHENMFWYRQDPGLGLRLIYFSYDVKMKEKGDIPEGYSVSREKKERFSLILESASTNQTSMYLCASSSLTGGWDEQFFGPGTRLTVL.

This sequence joins TRBV12-3 or TRBV12-4 and TRBJ2-3; the D gene is possibly TRBD2 (6 bases). The CDR3 sequence is 14 residues long. Trimming removed 5 bases at V and 4 bases at J, with 13 bases between. The CDR3 loop reads CASSRLGGSDTQYF. The CDR3 DNA follows: TGTGCCAGCAGTCGGCTCGGGGGATCAGATACGCAGTATTTT.

The J gene is TRBJ2-4, the V gene TRBV12-3 or TRBV12-4; 11 bases line up with TRBD1. The CDR3 spans 13 residues. Losses at the gene ends were 5 bases for V and 13 bases for J; bases not matched to a gene: 7. CDR3 sequence: CASSPGTGGGQYF. The CDR3, as DNA: TGTGCCAGCAGTCCTGGGACAGGGGGTGGGCAGTACTTC.

The chain couples TRBV6-2 or TRBV6-3 to TRBJ2-3, with TRBD2 matching over 7 bases. Looked up from germline, CDR1 is MNHEY and CDR2 is SVGEGT. The junction had 14 bases not matched to a gene; V was cut back by 5 bases and J by 0 bases. This CDR3 comprises 18 residues. The CDR3 nucleotides read TGTGCCAGCAGTCCTATCGGGAGGTCCAGAACTAGCACAGATACGCAGTATTTT. This translates into CASSPIGRSRTSTDTQYF.

This chain uses TRBV6-2 or TRBV6-3 with TRBJ2-1; perhaps TRBD1 as D (6 bases). The CDR3 totals 15 residues. V was trimmed by 7 bases and J by 0 bases, leaving 13 bases between them. Germline-derived CDR1 and CDR2 are MNHEY and SVGEGT. CDR3 coding DNA: TGTGCCAGCACACGGGCGGACAGCTCCTACAATGAGCAGTTCTTC. Translation gives CASTRADSSYNEQFF.

The chain links TRBV7-2 to TRBJ1-5; TRBD1 aligns across 10 bases. The CDR3 totals 16 residues. Germline V lookup: CDR1 SGHTA, CDR2 FQGNSA. The J segment lost 4 bases and the V segment lost 3 bases, leaving 6 bases of the junction unmatched. In DNA form, the CDR3 reads TGTGCCAGCAGCTTCCGGACAGGGGGACTTAATCAGCCCCAGCATTTT. This gives the protein CASSFRTGGLNQPQHF.

This clonotype turned up a few times. The chain is built from TRBV6-1 and TRBJ2-1; TRBD1 agrees at 8 bases. The CDR3 sequence is 16 residues long. The ends lost 1 base at V and 8 bases at J; junction bases unmatched: 10. Germline V gene data show CDR1 as MNHNS and CDR2 as SASEGT. CDR3 coding DNA: TGTGCCAGCAGTGAAGGGTTGACAGGGGTTCACCATGAGCAGTTCTTC. Its protein is CASSEGLTGVHHEQFF.

This clonotype came up a few times. The V gene is TRBV20-1, the J gene TRBJ2-7; 14 bases fit TRBD2. V lost 0 bases to trimming and J lost 3 bases; unmatched junction nucleotides: 10. The CDR3 has 18 residues. Germline-derived CDR1 and CDR2 are DFQATT and SNEGSKA (reference sequence). The CDR3 is CSARDGLAGGSPYYEQYF. The DNA for the CDR3 is TGCAGTGCTAGAGATGGACTAGCGGGAGGCTCTCCCTACTACGAGCAGTACTTC.

A few counts support this clonotype. This chain joins TRBV3-1 and TRBJ1-2; D might be TRBD1 (6 bases). In germline, CDR1 is LGHDT, CDR2 YNNKEL (reference sequence). Trimming pared 0 bases from V and 7 bases from J, leaving 12 bases between. The CDR3 totals 14 residues. The CDR3 DNA sequence: TGTGCCAGCAGCCAAGAGAGGGGGGTCTTTGGCTACACCTTC. Its protein product is CASSQERGVFGYTF.

J is TRBJ1-2 and V is TRBV28; TRBD1 matches 7 bases. With V trimmed by 5 bases and J by 1 base, 10 bases remained unmatched. The CDR3 contains 16 residues. The germline gives CDR1 MDHEN, CDR2 SYDVKM. This CDR3 reads CASSPSGTAINYGYTF. CDR3 bases: TGTGCCAGCAGTCCCTCCGGGACAGCAATTAACTATGGCTACACCTTC.

The chain combines TRBV5-1 with TRBJ2-3, with D hard to call. The V end lost 4 bases, the J end lost 1 base, and 10 bases lay between the germline ends. Germline CDR1 and CDR2: SGHRS and YFSETQ. The CDR3 runs to 14 residues. This CDR3 reads CASSPPGRTDTQYF. The CDR3, as DNA: TGCGCCAGCAGCCCACCCGGGCGCACAGATACGCAGTATTTT.

The V and J genes are TRBV29-1 and TRBJ1-1; 10 nucleotides match TRBD1. Germline-derived CDR1 and CDR2 are SQVTM and ANQGSEA. This CDR3 region has 16 residues. The ends lost 6 bases at V and 1 base at J; junction bases unmatched: 11. CDR3 sequence: CSVGFGDRGTNTEAFF. Here the CDR3 DNA reads TGCAGCGTGGGTTTCGGGGACAGGGGAACGAACACTGAAGCTTTCTTT.

This clonotype has more than one count but fewer than ten. V gene TRBV5-1 combines with J gene TRBJ2-7; D remains unclear. Trimming pared 4 bases from V and 2 bases from J, leaving 10 bases between. The CDR3 covers 13 residues. CDR1 and CDR2 (germline): SGHRS, YFSETQ. Here the CDR3 DNA reads TGCGCCAGCAGCCCCCTCGAAGCCTACGAGCAGTACTTC. Encoded protein: CASSPLEAYEQYF.

V usage is TRBV15 and J usage is TRBJ2-7; D tentatively fits TRBD1 or TRBD2 (5 bases each). Per germline, CDR1 LNHNV and CDR2 YYDKDF (reference sequence). Deletions cut 9 bases from V and 0 bases from J, with 18 bases between. CDR3 length equals 15 residues. For the CDR3, the DNA is TGTGCCACACGACAGTCGGGAACCCTCTCCTACGAGCAGTACTTC. This gives the protein CATRQSGTLSYEQYF.

This chain links TRBV27 with TRBJ2-1; D is perhaps TRBD2 (6 bases). The CDR3 has 17 amino acids. CDR1 and CDR2 from the germline V gene are MNHEY and SMNVEV (reference sequence). Trimming removed 5 bases from V and 0 bases from J, with 17 bases in between. CDR3 in DNA: TGTGCCAGCAGTCCACCCTCTAGCGTCCTCTCCTACAATGAGCAGTTCTTC. Translation gives CASSPPSSVLSYNEQFF.

The rearrangement uses TRBV5-1 and TRBJ2-1; 12 nucleotides match TRBD1. The J call may be incorrect, as the DNA end agrees better with TRBJ2-7. CDR1 and CDR2 from the germline V gene are SGHRS and YFSETQ. The CDR3 is 14 residues long. The CDR3 sequence: CASSTGTGGHEQYF. The CDR3 DNA sequence: TGCGCCAGCAGCACCGGGACAGGGGGCCATGAGCAGTACTTC.

This chain links TRBV11-2 with TRBJ1-2; 9 bases map to TRBD1. Germline V lookup: CDR1 SGHAT, CDR2 FQNNGV. CDR3 length: 15 residues. The V gene end was trimmed by 2 bases and the J gene end by 7 bases; junction bases not matched to a gene: 8. Here the CDR3 DNA reads TGTGCCAGCAGCTTATCCAGGGACAGGGTGCGTGGCTACACCTTC. Translating it yields CASSLSRDRVRGYTF.

The genes are TRBV6-5 and TRBJ1-6; 10 nucleotides match TRBD1. The CDR3 covers 15 residues. Germline loops: CDR1 MNHEY, CDR2 SVGAGI. Trimming cost V 6 bases and J 6 bases; bases outside gene matches: 5. CDR3 sequence (DNA): TGTGCCAGCAGGACAGGGGGCGGGCGTAATTCACCCCTCCACTTT. It specifies CASRTGGGRNSPLHF.

The genes are TRBV18 and TRBJ1-5; D is ambiguous. The germline gives CDR1 KGHSH, CDR2 LQKENI. V was trimmed by 3 bases and J by 7 bases, leaving 10 bases between them. The CDR3 runs 13 residues. CDR3 coding DNA: TGTGCCAGCTCACCCGACGAAATCCAGCCCCAGCATTTT. It translates to CASSPDEIQPQHF.

The sample holds a few counts of this clonotype. The gene calls are TRBV4-2 and TRBJ2-1, with 10 bases fitting TRBD2. V lost 4 bases and J lost 5; bases outside the gene matches: 17. The germline CDR1 and CDR2 sequences are LGHNA and YNFKEQ. This CDR3 is built from 19 residues. CDR3 amino acids: CASSPLGRGLAGEDNEQFF. In DNA form, the CDR3 reads TGTGCCAGCAGCCCCTTAGGCAGGGGCCTAGCGGGAGAAGACAATGAGCAGTTCTTC.